This T cell receptor (beta chain) was observed in a study of regulatory T cells in long-lasting Graves disease. Sequencing libraries for TCR beta were prepared with iRepertoire HTBI primers and Arm-PCR of CDR3 regions. TCRdb recomputed calls from the multiplex PCR reads with MiXCR, one row per CDR3 protein. The top ten clones hold about 12% of a sample with 560,000 or so distinct CDR3 sequences, about 15% of them seen once. Time point given: newly diagnosed GD, antithyroid drugs for less than 3 months. RNA from PBMCs was the source of the TCR library. CDR1 and CDR2 from the germline V gene are SGHRS and YFSETQ. The CDR3 extends over 18 amino acids. The V end lost 4 bases, the J end lost 2 bases, and 22 bases lay between the germline ends. Comments on this clonotype: Its target is not known.

Study-level points and caveats: Peripheral blood was the sole material, not thyroid tissue. Newly diagnosed disease favored TRBV20-1 and TRBJ2-1 over persistent disease.

A further study also used this sample, focusing on T cells in Graves' hyperthyroidism and ophthalmopathy. This second study notes: Not enrolled were patients with uncontrolled infection, other autoimmune disease, pregnancy or lactation. The diagnostic basis comprised clinical symptoms, serum thyroxine and TRAb, thyroid ultrasound and orbital computed tomography.

The source of this sequence is a man aged 18-30 years with Graves disease. The V and J genes are TRBV5-1 and TRBJ1-5; D is perhaps TRBD1 (6 bases). Sequences were derived from peripheral blood mononuclear cells (PBMCs), sampled at new diagnosis, from a patient treated with antithyroid drugs. The CDR3 here is CASSPAPTGGERNQPQHF. The CDR3 region has the DNA TGCGCCAGCAGCCCTGCCCCGACAGGAGGGGAGCGCAATCAGCCCCAGCATTTT.